These 29 T cell receptor beta chains were sequenced from one sample in a study of CD8+CD57+ T cells in acquired aplastic anemia. Genomic DNA, serving as template, underwent TCR beta VDJ and CDR3 profiling. TCRdb fed the reads into MiXCR, producing one record per CDR3 protein. Among about 180,000 distinct CDR3 sequences listed, 40% to 50% were seen once. Sequenced input: sorted CD4+, CD8+, or CD8+CD57+ T cells (not recorded which) from PBMCs. These receptors originate from a human donor in good health.

The J gene is TRBJ1-1, the V gene TRBV10-3, with D unclear. Germline V gene sequence: CDR1 ENHRY, CDR2 SYGVKD. This CDR3 is 15 amino acids long. V lost 5 bases, J lost 0 bases, and 13 bases lay in between. CDR3 in amino acids: CAISPGQALNTEAFF. As DNA, the CDR3 is TGTGCCATCAGTCCTGGGCAGGCGCTGAACACTGAAGCTTTCTTT.

This clonotype was counted at least ten times. CDR3 sequence reads: CASSPREEGYEQYF. The CDR3 DNA is TGTGCCAGCAGCCCCAGGGAAGAGGGCTACGAGCAGTACTTC. The chain carries TRBV6-1 and TRBJ2-7; the D gene could be TRBD1 or TRBD2 (5 bases each). Trimming removed 6 bases at V and 3 bases at J, with 15 bases between. The CDR3 spans 14 residues. Germline lookup yields CDR1 MNHNS and CDR2 SASEGT.

The gene calls are TRBV2 and TRBJ2-5, with D unresolved. Germline CDR1 is SNHLY and CDR2 is FYNNEI. This CDR3 has 12 amino acids. V dropped 3 bases and J dropped 5 bases, with 7 bases sitting between them. Here the CDR3 reads CASSERWETQYF. CDR3 sequence (DNA): TGTGCCAGCAGTGAGCGGTGGGAGACCCAGTACTTC.

On this clonotype: Germline and junction disagree at one end, which may indicate a read error. The chain couples TRBV28 to TRBJ1-2; 9 nucleotides match TRBD1. Germline CDR1 is MDHEN and CDR2 is SYDVKM. This CDR3 contains 14 residues. In DNA, the CDR3 is TGTGCCAGCTATGGACAGGGGCCTAACTATGGCCACACCTTC. It encodes CASYGQGPNYGHTF.

This CDR3 reads CASSFGRPNTEAFF. DNA of the CDR3: TGTGCCAGCAGCTTTGGGCGACCGAACACTGAAGCTTTCTTT. The chain combines TRBV7-9 with TRBJ1-1; D unresolved. The ends were cut back, 3 bases at V and 1 base at J, with 9 bases in the middle. The CDR3 is made up of 14 amino acids. The germline V gene has CDR1 SEHNR and CDR2 FQNEAQ (reference sequence).

This clonotype was recorded a few times. V gene TRBV15 combines with J gene TRBJ1-1; no reliable D call. The V end was cut by 5 bases, the J end by 1 base, with 8 bases between. CDR1 LNHNV and CDR2 YYDKDF come from the germline V gene (reference sequence). The CDR3 sequence is 13 residues long. The DNA of the CDR3 is TGTGCCACCAGCTGGGGTACGAACACTGAAGCTTTCTTT. This codes for CATSWGTNTEAFF.

This chain connects TRBV24-1 to TRBJ2-2, with 10 bases fitting TRBD1. The CDR3 extends over 14 amino acids. Germline V gives CDR1 KGHDR, CDR2 SFDVKD. V lost 10 bases, J lost 7 bases, and 8 bases stayed unmatched. CDR3 residues: CATEGQGSIGELFF. The CDR3 DNA reads TGTGCCACTGAGGGACAGGGGTCGATCGGGGAGCTGTTTTTT.

This clonotype was picked up many times. The V and J genes are TRBV11-2 and TRBJ2-3; D gene unclear. Germline CDR1 reads SGHAT; CDR2 reads FQNNGV. CDR3 length: 15 residues. V was shortened by 4 bases and J by 0 bases, with 11 bases between the two germline ends. In DNA, the CDR3 is TGTGCCAGCAGCTATGACATAGCTAGCACAGATACGCAGTATTTT. It yields the protein CASSYDIASTDTQYF.

This sequence joins TRBV15 and TRBJ1-2, with no clear D. Deletions cut 3 bases from V and 3 bases from J, with 17 bases between. The germline CDR1 and CDR2 sequences are LNHNV and YYDKDF (reference sequence). The CDR3 spans 16 residues. CDR3 nucleotides: TGTGCCACCAGCAGGGGAAGGGAGATAAGGGACTATGGCTACACCTTC. Translated: CATSRGREIRDYGYTF.

As to this clonotype: One base away lies a much larger clone, so this may be a sequencing read error. Given the absence of the conserved phenylalanine or tryptophan at the CDR3 end, a read error is likely. The chain joins TRBV9 to TRBJ2-7; D gene ambiguous. Germline V gene data show CDR1 as SGDLS and CDR2 as YYNGEE. The CDR3 spans 14 residues. V lost 5 bases and J lost 0, with 12 bases in between. CDR3 coding DNA: TGTGCCAGCAGTGCCGACCGCTTCTCCTACGAGCAGTACTCC. This codes for CASSADRFSYEQYS.

The chain combines TRBV19 with TRBJ1-6; tentatively, D is TRBD1 (6 bases). The CDR3 consists of 15 residues. The V gene lost 5 bases and the J gene lost 7 bases, with 15 bases spanning the gap. Germline V CDR1 and CDR2: LNHDA, SQIVND (reference sequence). CDR3 bases: TGTGCCAGTAGTGGGGGACAACTTGGGAATTCACCCCTCCACTTT. It codes for CASSGGQLGNSPLHF.

There are a few counts of this clonotype. The rearrangement links TRBV30 to TRBJ2-7; D gene unclear. V lost 0 bases and J 3 bases, leaving 3 bases between the germline ends. The CDR3 runs 11 residues. The germline V gene has CDR1 GTSNPN and CDR2 SVGIG (reference sequence). The CDR3 nucleotides are TGTGCCTGGAGTGTCTACTACGAGCAGTACTTC. Its protein product is CAWSVYYEQYF. The variable domain in full, with the rest retrieved from reference TRBV30 and TRBJ2-7, is SQTIHQWPATLVQPVGSPLSLECTVEGTSNPNLYWYRQAAGRGLQLLFYSVGIGQISSEVPQNLSASRPQDRQFILSSKKLLLSDSGFYLCAWSVYYEQYFGPGTRLTVT.

This clonotype was seen more than once but under ten times. The chain has TRBV7-8 and TRBJ2-7, with D possibly TRBD1 on 5 matching bases. The CDR3 has 17 residues. From germline, CDR1 is SGHVS and CDR2 FQNEAQ. V lost 3 bases and J 0 bases, leaving 18 bases between the germline ends. This CDR3 is CASSLGPSGPISYEQYF. In DNA form, the CDR3 reads TGTGCCAGCAGCTTGGGGCCCTCAGGACCGATCTCCTACGAGCAGTACTTC.

Ten or more counts support this clonotype. This chain joins TRBV6-1 and TRBJ2-1; D gene uncertain. Trimming pared 8 bases from V and 6 bases from J, leaving 11 bases between. The length of the CDR3 is 12 residues. The germline gives CDR1 MNHNS, CDR2 SASEGT. The CDR3 region has the DNA TGTGCCAGCCAAGGTAGTTCCAATGAGCAGTTCTTC. Amino acids: CASQGSSNEQFF.

As regards this clonotype: A much larger clone sits a single nucleotide away, making a read error possible. V and J are TRBV5-6 and TRBJ2-7; D may correspond to TRBD1 or TRBD2 (5 bases each). This CDR3 contains 16 residues. Germline lookup yields CDR1 SGHDT and CDR2 YYEEEE. Trimming cost V 4 bases and J 0 bases, with 17 bases left between them. The chain's CDR3 is CASSLRGRASSYEQYF. The CDR3 DNA follows: TGTGCCAGCAGCCTTCGGGGCAGGGCCAGCTCCTACGAGCAGTACTTC.

In this sample, this clonotype turned up many times. The rearrangement links TRBV20-1 to TRBJ2-7, with D perhaps TRBD2 (5 bases). CDR1 and CDR2 from the germline V gene are DFQATT and SNEGSKA (reference sequence). This CDR3 is built from 13 residues. Trimming stripped 5 bases from V and 3 bases from J, with 14 bases between. CDR3 bases: TGCAGTGCTCGGAGGTCGGGCAACTACGAGCAGTACTTC. Its translation: CSARRSGNYEQYF.

The chain uses TRBV20-1 and TRBJ1-6; D is possibly TRBD1 (5 bases). Looked up from germline, CDR1 is DFQATT and CDR2 is SNEGSKA (reference sequence). The CDR3 extends over 15 amino acids. V was cut by 5 bases and J by 8 bases, with 19 bases left in between. The CDR3 DNA reads as TGCAGTGCTGGGGGGGACGGGGTACAGGATTCACCCCTCCACTTT. This encodes CSAGGDGVQDSPLHF.

The chain employs TRBV10-3 and TRBJ2-7, with D possibly being TRBD1 (5 bases). Germline V gene data show CDR1 as ENHRY and CDR2 as SYGVKD. The V end lost 7 bases, the J end lost 0 bases, and 10 bases lay between the germline ends. The CDR3 is made up of 13 amino acids. CDR3 sequence: CAIKDTDSYEQYF. CDR3 bases: TGTGCCATCAAGGACACCGACTCCTACGAGCAGTACTTC.

The chain has TRBV5-1 and TRBJ1-1, with D perhaps TRBD1 (5 bases). Germline values: CDR1 SGHRS, CDR2 YFSETQ. V lost 3 bases to trimming and J lost 4 bases, with 16 bases between them. This CDR3 is 15 amino acids long. This CDR3 is CASSSGTVQVTEAFF. The CDR3 DNA reads TGCGCCAGCAGCTCTGGGACCGTCCAGGTCACTGAAGCTTTCTTT.

CDR3 in amino acids: CSANPRGPYEQYF. DNA of the CDR3: TGCAGTGCCAACCCCAGGGGGCCCTACGAGCAGTACTTC. V usage is TRBV20-1 and J usage is TRBJ2-7; the match to TRBD1 covers 8 bases. CDR1 and CDR2 (germline): DFQATT, SNEGSKA (reference sequence). CDR3 size: 13 residues. Trimming took 6 bases from V and 2 from J; bases not matched to a gene: 6.

The V and J genes are TRBV27 and TRBJ1-1; maybe TRBD1 (5 bases). The germline CDR1 and CDR2 sequences are MNHEY and SMNVEV (reference sequence). V was clipped by 5 bases and J by 7 bases, with 23 bases between them. CDR3 size: 16 residues. The CDR3 protein is CASSKFIDGADSEAFF. The CDR3 bases are TGTGCCAGCAGTAAGTTTATCGATGGGGCCGACAGTGAAGCTTTCTTT.

This clonotype has just a few counts. The chain joins TRBV18 to TRBJ1-2; tentative D call: TRBD1 (5 bases). Trimming stripped 5 bases from V and 7 bases from J, with 14 bases between. CDR3 size: 13 residues. Germline lookup yields CDR1 KGHSH and CDR2 LQKENI. The CDR3 sequence is CASSRGPSGGYTF. The CDR3 region has the DNA TGTGCCAGCTCAAGGGGACCATCGGGTGGCTACACCTTC.

This clonotype was recorded a few times. J is TRBJ2-3 and V is TRBV7-6, with D hard to call. Germline values: CDR1 SGHVS, CDR2 FNYEAQ. V gave up 5 bases and J gave up 1 base, with 13 bases separating them. The CDR3 is 15 residues long. In DNA form, the CDR3 reads TGTGCCAGCAGCCCCCCGGGCTTGCGCACAGATACGCAGTATTTT. Translating it yields CASSPPGLRTDTQYF.

The chain recombines TRBV7-8 with TRBJ1-1; D remains unclear. Looked up from germline, CDR1 is SGHVS and CDR2 is FQNEAQ. The V gene lost 1 base and the J gene lost 1 base, with 7 bases spanning the gap. The CDR3 consists of 14 residues. The CDR3 nucleotides read TGTGCCAGCAGCTTAGGTAGCCAGAACACTGAAGCTTTCTTT. Translating it yields CASSLGSQNTEAFF.

This clonotype has a count of ten or more. V usage is TRBV7-3 and J usage is TRBJ2-7, with 9 nucleotides matching TRBD2. Germline lookup yields CDR1 SGHTA and CDR2 FQGTGA. V shed 2 bases and J 5 bases; nucleotides not matched to a gene: 10. The CDR3 has 16 amino acids. This CDR3 is CASSLEGLAGKNEQYF. The DNA of the CDR3 is TGTGCCAGCAGCTTAGAAGGGCTAGCGGGAAAGAACGAGCAGTACTTC.

This sequence joins TRBV7-8 and TRBJ2-7; 8 nucleotides match TRBD1. Germline V gene sequence: CDR1 SGHVS, CDR2 FQNEAQ. The CDR3 runs 12 residues. Trimming at V came to 5 bases and at J to 5 bases, leaving 2 bases not matched to a gene. CDR3 DNA sequence: TGTGCCAGCAGCCTGGACAGGGACGAGCAGTACTTC. Encoded protein: CASSLDRDEQYF.

The chain recombines TRBV5-1 with TRBJ2-1; 8 nucleotides line up with TRBD2. V gave up 0 bases and J gave up 4 bases; unmatched junction bases: 3. Germline V lookup: CDR1 SGHRS, CDR2 YFSETQ. The CDR3 consists of 15 residues. CDR3 sequence (DNA): TGCGCCAGCAGCTTGGGACGGGGGGGATACAATGAGCAGTTCTTC. Translating it yields CASSLGRGGYNEQFF.

This clonotype was detected ten times or more. The chain carries TRBV6-1 and TRBJ2-3; D remains ambiguous. Per germline, CDR1 MNHNS and CDR2 SASEGT. V was clipped by 5 bases and J by 0 bases, with 6 bases between them. The CDR3 extends over 13 amino acids. The CDR3 bases are TGTGCCAGCAGTCCCGATAGCACAGATACGCAGTATTTT. It yields the protein CASSPDSTDTQYF.

The chain joins TRBV19 to TRBJ2-7; 13 nucleotides agree with TRBD2. This CDR3 has 14 residues. Germline values: CDR1 LNHDA, CDR2 SQIVND (reference sequence). J gave up 3 bases and V 11 bases, and 7 bases lay outside the gene matches. The CDR3 spells CALRGLAGVYEQYF. The DNA of the CDR3 is TGTGCCCTGAGAGGACTAGCGGGAGTCTACGAGCAGTACTTC.